Listed below are T cell receptor beta chains from one sample, sequenced in a study of cytomegalovirus exposure and HLA in healthy donors. Assay used: immunoSEQ multiplex PCR; TCRdb lists only in-frame clones, some missing. The table lists around 190,000 clones, roughly three quarters of them singletons. Sample: PBMCs. These receptors were obtained from a woman in her 50s in good health and CMV-seronegative. The CDR3 runs from the conserved cysteine through the conserved F or W. The order of the fields is V gene, clone size, J gene, D gene, CDR3 DNA, CDR3 protein. The D gene is left open where the match is weak. Rows give clone size only sometimes, using once, few, many, or a class for an expanded clone.

>TRBV5-5|NA|TRBJ2-5|NA
TGTGCCAGCAGCTTGGACGTGGGGGGGACCCAGTACTTC
CASSLDVGGTQYF
>TRBV7-6|few|TRBJ2-2|NA
TGTGCCAGCACCGAAGCGGGTTACACCGGGGAGCTGTTTTTT
CASTEAGYTGELFF
>TRBV10-3|NA|TRBJ2-3|NA
TGTGCCATCAGTGCCGCGTACACAGATACGCAGTATTTT
CAISAAYTDTQYF
>TRBV2|few|TRBJ1-3|NA
TGTGCCAGCAGACTCCGCGGATCTGGAAACACCATATATTTT
CASRLRGSGNTIYF
>TRBV4-1|once|TRBJ1-2|NA
TGCGCCAGCAGCCGGGGAGGGGCCTATGGCTACACCTTC
CASSRGGAYGYTF
>TRBV5-1|NA|TRBJ1-1|NA
TGCGCCAGCAGCTTGGCAGGCGGGCCGAACACTGAAGCTTTCTTT
CASSLAGGPNTEAFF
>TRBV19|NA|TRBJ1-5|NA
TGTGCCAGTAGTATAGATCATGGAGGGTCTTTCAATCAGCCCCAGCATTTT
CASSIDHGGSFNQPQHF
>TRBV4-3|NA|TRBJ1-5|TRBD1
TGCGCCAGCAGCCAAGAGTTTGGACAGGGAGGACAGCCCCAGCATTTT
CASSQEFGQGGQPQHF
>TRBV18|NA|TRBJ1-4|TRBD1
TGTGCCAGCTCACCCGGACAGGCTCCTTATGAAAAACTGTTTTTT
CASSPGQAPYEKLFF
>TRBV7-2|NA|TRBJ2-1|NA
NA
CASSLTWGRGSFF
>TRBV7-3|NA|TRBJ1-1|NA
TGTGCCAGCAGCTTAACCTCCCCGAACACTGAAGCTTTCTTT
CASSLTSPNTEAFF
>TRBV11-2|NA|TRBJ2-1|TRBD1
TGTGCCAGCAGCTCGGACAGGGTCAATGAGCAGTTCTTC
CASSSDRVNEQFF
>TRBV28|NA|TRBJ2-7|TRBD2
TGTGCCAGCAGTTTATCGGGACTAGCGGGAGGTGGGTACGAGCAGTACTTC
CASSLSGLAGGGYEQYF
>TRBV7-2|NA|TRBJ2-7|NA
TGTGCCAGCAGCTTAGTGGCAGGGAACTACGAGCAGTACTTC
CASSLVAGNYEQYF
>TRBV15|NA|TRBJ1-1|TRBD1
TGTGCCACCAGCACTCCGGGACAGGGTAACACTGAAGCTTTCTTT
CATSTPGQGNTEAFF
>TRBV19|NA|TRBJ1-3|NA
TGTGCCAGTATTGACATCAGGGCAGGCTCTGGAAACACCATATATTTT
CASIDIRAGSGNTIYF
>TRBV28|NA|TRBJ2-7|TRBD2
TGTGCCAGCAGTCTACTTGAAGTAGCGGGGTCCTACGAGCAGTACTTC
CASSLLEVAGSYEQYF
>TRBV13|NA|TRBJ2-1|TRBD2
TGTGCCAGCAGACAAACCGGGACTAGCGGGAATGAGCAGTTCTTC
CASRQTGTSGNEQFF
>TRBV7-9|NA|TRBJ1-1|TRBD1
TGTGCCAGCAGCCCCAGACAGGGTGTGACTGAAGCTTTCTTT
CASSPRQGVTEAFF
>TRBV2|NA|TRBJ2-5|TRBD2
TGTGCCAGCAGTGAAGGTTTAGCGGGGGTACAAGAGACCCAGTACTTC
CASSEGLAGVQETQYF
>TRBV18|once|TRBJ1-2|NA
TGTGCCAGCTCACCGAAGGACATGTCCGGCTACACCTTC
CASSPKDMSGYTF
>TRBV6-6|few|TRBJ1-1|NA
TGTGCCAGCAGTTACTCAAGGGGCCAGAGCACTGAAGCTTTCTTT
CASSYSRGQSTEAFF
>TRBV11-2|NA|TRBJ1-6|TRBD1
TGTGCCAGCAGCTTAGGAGACAGGGGGCGAGCCGACTATAATTCACCCCTCCACTTT
CASSLGDRGRADYNSPLHF
>TRBV19|NA|TRBJ1-5|NA
TGTGCCAGTAGTATGAGGAGGGACGTCAATCAGCCCCAGCATTTT
CASSMRRDVNQPQHF
>TRBV7-9|NA|TRBJ2-5|TRBD1
TGTGCCAGCAGCGTTGACAGGGGGATACAAGAGACCCAGTACTTC
CASSVDRGIQETQYF
>TRBV6-1|NA|TRBJ1-1|NA
TGTGCCAGCAGCCACCTAGAATCTTTCTTT
CASSHLESFF
>TRBV6-4|NA|TRBJ2-2|NA
TGTGCCAGCAGTGACGGGCAGGGTGACACCGGGGAGCTGTTTTTT
CASSDGQGDTGELFF
>TRBV5-4|few|TRBJ1-2|TRBD1
TGTGCCAGCAGCTTGAAGGACAGGGGCTACACCTTC
CASSLKDRGYTF
>TRBV29-1|NA|TRBJ2-2|NA
TGCAGCGTCTCCGGGTCTTACACCGGGGAGCTGTTTTTT
CSVSGSYTGELFF
>TRBV6-1|NA|TRBJ2-5|NA
TGTGCCAGCAGCCCCACCGGGACCCAGTACTTC
CASSPTGTQYF
>TRBV13|NA|TRBJ2-2|TRBD2
TGTGCCAGCAGCTTAGATGGCGGGAGATCTGGCGGGGAGCTGTTTTTT
CASSLDGGRSGGELFF
>TRBV4-1|NA|TRBJ2-7|TRBD2
TGCGCCAGCGGCCAAGATAACGCACTAGCGGGGCTTGGCTACGAGCAGTACTTC
CASGQDNALAGLGYEQYF
>TRBV28|NA|TRBJ2-2|TRBD1
TGTGCCAGCAGTTTAGACAGGGTGAACACCGGGGAGCTGTTTTTT
CASSLDRVNTGELFF
>TRBV18|NA|TRBJ1-1|NA
TGTGCCAGCTCACAAACAGGGAACACTGAAGCTTTCTTT
CASSQTGNTEAFF
>TRBV4-3|NA|TRBJ2-1|TRBD1
TGCGCCAGCAGCCAATGGGGACAGGGAGCGATTGAGCAGTTCTTC
CASSQWGQGAIEQFF
>TRBV7-3|NA|TRBJ1-5|NA
TGTGCCAGCAGCTTGTCTGACAGCCATAGCAATCAGCCCCAGCATTTT
CASSLSDSHSNQPQHF
>TRBV5-1|few|TRBJ2-5|TRBD2
TGCGCCAGCAGAGCGGGAGGTTCAGAGACCCAGTACTTC
CASRAGGSETQYF
>TRBV29-1|NA|TRBJ1-5|TRBD1
TGCAGCGCGACAGGGCCGGGGGTCAATCAGCCCCAGCATTTT
CSATGPGVNQPQHF
>TRBV6-5|NA|TRBJ2-5|TRBD2
TGTGCCAGCAGTTACATAGCGGGGGGGCCTCGGGAGACCCAGTACTTC
CASSYIAGGPRETQYF
>TRBV7-9|NA|TRBJ1-5|TRBD1
TGTTCCAGCAGCTTAGCATCGCCGGCAGGGGGGCAGCCCCAGCATTTT
CSSSLASPAGGQPQHF
>TRBV27|NA|TRBJ1-2|NA
TGTGCCAGCAGTTTATCAGGTACAGGCTATGGCTACACCTTC
CASSLSGTGYGYTF
>TRBV7-9|NA|TRBJ1-1|NA
TGTGCCAGCAGCTTAGGCTCGGCCGGAGACACTGAAGCTTTCTTT
CASSLGSAGDTEAFF
>TRBV14|NA|TRBJ1-2|NA
TGTGCCAGCAGCCGATTGGGGTCCGGGGAGCAGAGCTACACCTTC
CASSRLGSGEQSYTF
>TRBV4-2|NA|TRBJ2-1|TRBD2
TGTGCCAGCAGCCCGCCGGGACTAGCATCTTCGGTGCAGTTCTTC
CASSPPGLASSVQFF
>TRBV11-2|NA|TRBJ2-1|NA
TGTGCCAGCAGCTTAGGAACGGAGCGCGCCAATGAGCAGTTCTTC
CASSLGTERANEQFF
>TRBV7-2|NA|TRBJ2-2|NA
TGTGCCAGCAGCTTGGGTCAGGGAGGCGGCACCGGGGAGCTGTTTTTT
CASSLGQGGGTGELFF
>TRBV10-1|NA|TRBJ2-3|NA
TGCGCCAGCAACGCTTGGGGCTACCCTCGCACAGATACGCAGTATTTT
CASNAWGYPRTDTQYF
>TRBV19|NA|TRBJ1-5|TRBD1
TGTGCCAGTAGTATTAGAGGGACAGACGGATGGATTATCAATCAGCCCCAGCATTTT
CASSIRGTDGWIINQPQHF
>TRBV2|NA|TRBJ2-3|NA
TGTGCCAGCAGTGACCAGGGTGGAGATACGCAGTATTTT
CASSDQGGDTQYF
>TRBV5-1|once|TRBJ2-7|NA
TGCGCCAGCAGCTTAGTTGTGGGGCTGGAGCAGTACTTC
CASSLVVGLEQYF
>TRBV4-3|few|TRBJ1-1|TRBD1
TGCGCCAGCAGCCAAGTAGGGACAGGATCTACTGAAGCTTTCTTT
CASSQVGTGSTEAFF
>TRBV6-5|NA|TRBJ2-3|NA
TGTGCCAGCAGTTACTTCTATCGCTCAGATACGCAGTATTTT
CASSYFYRSDTQYF
>TRBV19|NA|TRBJ1-1|NA
TGTGCCACCGCCACCCTTGTCAGGGCGAACACTGAAGCTTTCTTT
CATATLVRANTEAFF
>TRBV28|NA|TRBJ2-1|NA
TGTGCCAGCAGTTTAACGGGGGTAACCGGTCTACAATACAATGAGCAGTTCTTC
CASSLTGVTGLQYNEQFF
>TRBV19|NA|TRBJ2-5|NA
TGTGCCAGTAGTATAGTTCCAGGGTTAGAGACCCAGTACTTC
CASSIVPGLETQYF